This T cell receptor beta chain stems from a study of spatial heterogeneity in lung cancer. In the study overall: Matched bulk RNA-seq gave a T cell module score that correlated strongly with tumor-region TCR transcript counts. Raw reads showed each unique TCR and UMI combination turning up more than ten times on average.

Time point of the sample: sample taken at primary tumor resection. The germline CDR1 and CDR2 sequences are MNHEY and SMNVEV (reference sequence). Germline trimming cut 6 bases from V and 12 bases from J; bases unmatched to any gene: 7. This CDR3 region has 12 residues. Study-level results: Expanded intratumoral alpha and beta TCR counts tracked tumor mutation counts.

MiXCR, applied by TCRdb to the 5' RACE reads, yields one record per CDR3 protein. The sample yields about 5,700 distinct CDR3 sequences, under 30% seen once. Sample share makes this clonotype medium-sized. Its antigen is as yet unknown. This chain uses TRBV27 with TRBJ2-1; TRBD2 aligns across 8 bases. Source: lung tumor tissue, taken at surgery. This clonotype was obtained from a male donor with early-stage non-small cell lung cancer. CDR3 region: CASRGTSPTQFF. CDR3 DNA sequence: TGTGCCAGCAGGGGGACTAGTCCGACGCAGTTCTTC.